What follows describes a single T cell receptor beta chain. The antigen is undetermined. This entry belongs to a study of monozygotic twins with inflammatory bowel disease. Broader study findings: Against healthy co-twins, IBD patients had lower TCRbeta diversity (measured by inverse Simpson).

Per-sample cDNA came from eight separate reactions. TCRdb reprocessed the 5' RACE reads and stores each CDR3 protein as one record, lacking DNA. Listed are about 440,000 distinct CDR3 sequences; about 2.2% falls within the top ten. There are 13 residues in the CDR3. CDR1 ENHRY and CDR2 SYGVKD come from the germline V gene. This TCR was sampled from a human donor with ulcerative colitis or Crohn's disease, or a healthy co-twin of an affected twin (not recorded which). The V and J genes are TRBV10-3 and TRBJ1-3. Sequences were obtained from blood. Here the CDR3 reads CATEDSSGNTIYF.